The 21 T cell receptor beta chains below were found in one sample sequenced in a study of cytotoxic CD8 clonotypes in ibrutinib-treated CLL. Profiling relied on immunoSEQ multiplex PCR, and the TCRdb table lists in-frame clones only, not all of them. This table holds 55,000 to 60,000 clones, roughly 58% found once. The sequenced sample was PBMCs, obtained at disease progression, from a patient treated with ibrutinib. These receptors originate from a human donor with chronic lymphocytic leukemia.

The chain uses TRBV30 and TRBJ2-2, with 7 positions matching TRBD1. The CDR3 covers 13 residues. J lost 2 bases, V lost 4 bases, and 1 base had no gene match. The V gene's germline CDR1 is GTSNPN and CDR2 SVGIG (reference sequence). The DNA of the CDR3 is TGTGCCTGGAACAGGGGCAACACCGGGGAGCTGTTTTTT. It codes for CAWNRGNTGELFF.

This clone was observed a handful of times. The chain recombines TRBV28 with TRBJ2-7; D possibly corresponds to TRBD1 (5 bases). Germline lookup yields CDR1 MDHEN and CDR2 SYDVKM. V dropped 3 bases and J dropped 2 bases, with 11 bases sitting between them. The CDR3 is 14 amino acids. The CDR3 coding sequence is TGTGCCAGCAGTTTTCAGGGTACAACCTACGAGCAGTACTTC. It is translated as CASSFQGTTYEQYF.

The V gene is TRBV27, the J gene TRBJ2-7; a possible D gene is TRBD1 (7 bases). The germline CDR1 and CDR2 sequences are MNHEY and SMNVEV (reference sequence). CDR3 size: 12 residues. Trimming shortened V by 11 bases and J by 0 bases, and 11 bases separated the two germline ends. The CDR3 region has the DNA TGTGCCTGCGGGGACAGCTCCTACGAGCAGTACTTC. This encodes CACGDSSYEQYF.

A few counts support this clone. The rearrangement uses TRBV27 and TRBJ1-6; D call uncertain. The CDR3 spans 13 residues. Germline V gene data show CDR1 as MNHEY and CDR2 as SMNVEV (reference sequence). V shed 5 bases and J shed 7 bases, with 9 bases lying between them. The CDR3 sequence is CASSIKANSPLHF. The CDR3, as DNA: TGTGCCAGCAGTATAAAAGCGAATTCACCCCTCCACTTT.

The CDR3 protein is CASSHQGDTGELFF. In DNA form, the CDR3 reads TGTGCCAGCAGTCATCAGGGGGACACCGGGGAGCTGTTTTTT. This chain links TRBV25-1 with TRBJ2-2; the match to TRBD1 covers 7 bases. Germline V gene lookup returns CDR1 MGHDK and CDR2 SYGVNS. The CDR3 totals 14 residues. The ends lost 5 bases at V and 3 bases at J; junction bases unmatched: 3.

The table lists this clone with a few counts. The chain employs TRBV4-1 and TRBJ2-5; TRBD1 is a possible D gene (5 bases). The ends were cut back, 0 bases at V and 5 bases at J, with 16 bases in the middle. The CDR3 length is 16 residues. Germline V gives CDR1 MGHRA, CDR2 YSYEKL. CDR3 residues: CASSQDGAGIGETQYF. The CDR3, as DNA: TGCGCCAGCAGCCAAGATGGGGCAGGTATTGGGGAGACCCAGTACTTC.

The chain couples TRBV27 to TRBJ1-6, with TRBD1 matching 7 bases. V gave up 11 bases and J gave up 7 bases; unmatched junction bases: 11. CDR1 and CDR2 from the germline V gene are MNHEY and SMNVEV (reference sequence). The CDR3 extends over 14 amino acids. CDR3 bases: TGTGCCGGCTCTTGGGCAGGGGGGAATTCACCCCTCCACTTT. It encodes CAGSWAGGNSPLHF.

This sequence joins TRBV30 and TRBJ2-3; maybe TRBD2 (5 bases). The CDR3 loop spans 13 amino acids. Per the germline V gene, CDR1 is GTSNPN and CDR2 is SVGIG (reference sequence). The V and J ends lost 4 bases and 5 bases respectively, with 13 bases between them. The CDR3 here is CAWTPGAGDTQYF. The CDR3 DNA sequence: TGTGCCTGGACCCCCGGCGCGGGAGATACGCAGTATTTT.

The chain recombines TRBV5-5 with TRBJ2-7, with 7 bases matching TRBD1. V was clipped by 3 bases and J by 10 bases; unmatched bases: 10. Looked up from germline, CDR1 is SGHKS and CDR2 is YYEKEE (reference sequence). The CDR3 spans 13 residues. The CDR3 reads CASSSPYRGNQYF. The CDR3, as DNA: TGTGCCAGCAGCTCTCCTTACAGGGGAAATCAGTACTTC.

The rearrangement uses TRBV6-6 and TRBJ1-5; 8 bases agree with TRBD1. Germline CDR1 reads MNHNY; CDR2 reads SVGAGI (reference sequence). The junction had 9 bases not matched to a gene; V was cut back by 3 bases and J by 5 bases. The CDR3 is 16 amino acids. The CDR3 protein is CASSYWSGTGDQPQHF. In DNA, the CDR3 is TGTGCCAGCAGTTATTGGTCCGGGACAGGCGATCAGCCCCAGCATTTT.

The rearrangement uses TRBV7-2 and TRBJ2-1; D is undetermined. The germline V gene encodes CDR1 SGHTA and CDR2 FQGNSA. V was shortened by 0 bases and J by 10 bases, with 10 bases between the two germline ends. The CDR3 covers 13 residues. CDR3 sequence (DNA): TGTGCCAGCAGCTTAGCTGCAGTCAGGGAGCAGTTCTTC. Amino acid sequence: CASSLAAVREQFF. The full variable domain, in which reference TRBV7-2 and TRBJ2-1 provide the parts outside the CDR3, is GAGVSQSPSNKVTEKGKDVELRCDPISGHTALYWYRQSLGQGLEFLIYFQGNSAPDKSGLPSDRFSAERTGGSVSTLTIQRTQQEDSAVYLCASSLAAVREQFFGPGTRLTVL.

The sample holds a few counts of this clone. The rearrangement joins TRBV28 to TRBJ2-3, with 8 positions matching TRBD2. The CDR3 is 13 residues long. The germline V gene has CDR1 MDHEN and CDR2 SYDVKM. J lost 3 bases, V lost 8 bases, and 4 bases had no gene match. The CDR3 bases are TGTGCCAGCTATAGCGGGGAAACAGATACGCAGTATTTT. Its protein is CASYSGETDTQYF.

In this sample, this clone turned up once. This chain joins TRBV9 and TRBJ2-5; D may be TRBD2 (5 bases). The CDR3 runs to 15 residues. Germline V CDR1 and CDR2: SGDLS, YYNGEE. Trimming removed 3 bases from V and 5 bases from J, with 17 bases in between. The CDR3 loop reads CASSGEFDVVETQYF. CDR3 in DNA: TGTGCCAGCAGCGGGGAGTTTGACGTCGTGGAGACCCAGTACTTC.

This clone was found a few times. The chain combines TRBV9 with TRBJ2-3; 7 positions agree with TRBD2. V lost 0 bases, J lost 4 bases, and 11 bases stayed unmatched. Germline CDR1 reads SGDLS; CDR2 reads YYNGEE. The CDR3 is made up of 17 amino acids. This CDR3 is CASSVESSGGWADTQYF. CDR3 nucleotides: TGTGCCAGCAGCGTAGAGTCTAGCGGAGGTTGGGCAGATACGCAGTATTTT.

This chain joins TRBV4-3 and TRBJ2-5; 11 bases fit TRBD2. CDR3 length equals 17 residues. Germline values: CDR1 LGHNA, CDR2 YSLEER. The V and J ends lost 3 bases and 5 bases, in that order; junction bases with no gene match: 11. The chain's CDR3 is CASSQAGAASGRETQYF. CDR3 bases: TGCGCCAGCAGCCAGGCTGGGGCGGCTAGCGGGAGGGAGACCCAGTACTTC.

The V gene is TRBV11-2, the J gene TRBJ2-7; perhaps TRBD1 as D (6 bases). Germline V CDR1 and CDR2: SGHAT, FQNNGV. This CDR3 comprises 11 residues. The V and J ends lost 5 bases and 6 bases respectively, with 8 bases between them. The CDR3 is CASSRGGEQYF. CDR3 DNA: TGTGCCAGCAGCCGAGGGGGCGAGCAGTACTTC.

This sequence joins TRBV13 and TRBJ2-5, with D perhaps being TRBD1 or TRBD2 (5 bases each). This CDR3 comprises 16 residues. Trimming left V 5 bases short and J 2 bases short, with 18 bases between. Germline V gene sequence: CDR1 PRHDT, CDR2 FYEKMQ (reference sequence). The CDR3 nucleotides read TGTGCCAGCAGCAGCCCACTCCGGGACCAACAAGAGACCCAGTACTTC. This gives the protein CASSSPLRDQQETQYF.

This clone was observed a few times. The rearrangement joins TRBV28 to TRBJ2-3, with TRBD2 identical over 7 bases. The CDR3 is 14 amino acids. The germline CDR1 and CDR2 sequences are MDHEN and SYDVKM. The V and J ends lost 6 bases and 0 bases, in that order; junction bases with no gene match: 3. DNA of the CDR3: TGTGCCAGCAGGTGGACTAGAAGCACAGATACGCAGTATTTT. Amino acid sequence: CASRWTRSTDTQYF.

In regard to this clone: A read error may produce the germline difference seen at one junction end. The chain has TRBV7-7 and TRBJ1-1; the D is unclear. Germline CDR1 reads SSHAT; CDR2 reads FNYEAQ (reference sequence). The CDR3 loop spans 14 amino acids. CDR3 sequence (DNA): TGTGCTAGCAGCGCAACCTTCGGGAACACTGAAGCTTTCTTT. Encoded protein: CASSATFGNTEAFF.

This clone occurred a few times. The chain recombines TRBV6-4 with TRBJ1-1; unclear D gene. Germline V CDR1 and CDR2: MRHNA, SNTAGT. The V end was cut by 8 bases, the J end by 1 base, with 5 bases between. CDR3 length: 11 amino acids. The CDR3 is CASSANTEAFF. CDR3 nucleotide sequence: TGTGCCAGCTCAGCGAACACTGAAGCTTTCTTT.

The V gene is TRBV4-3, the J gene TRBJ2-5, with TRBD1 matching over 7 bases. The CDR3 extends over 15 amino acids. The junction had 6 bases not matched to a gene; V was cut back by 4 bases and J by 1 base. Germline loops: CDR1 LGHNA, CDR2 YSLEER. In DNA form, the CDR3 reads TGCGCCAGCAGCCCGTGGACAGGCGGCCAAGAGACCCAGTACTTC. This translates into CASSPWTGGQETQYF.